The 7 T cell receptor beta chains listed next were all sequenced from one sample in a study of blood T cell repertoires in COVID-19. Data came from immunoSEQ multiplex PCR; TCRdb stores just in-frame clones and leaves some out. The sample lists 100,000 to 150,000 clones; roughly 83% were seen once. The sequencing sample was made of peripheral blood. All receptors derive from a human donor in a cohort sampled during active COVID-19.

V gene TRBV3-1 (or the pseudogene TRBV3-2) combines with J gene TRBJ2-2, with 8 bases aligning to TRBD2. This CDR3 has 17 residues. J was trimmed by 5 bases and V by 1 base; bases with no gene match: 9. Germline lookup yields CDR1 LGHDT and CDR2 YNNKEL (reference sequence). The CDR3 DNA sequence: TGTGCCAGCAGCCAAGCTGGCGGGAGGCTGGGGACCGGGGAGCTGTTTTTT. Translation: CASSQAGGRLGTGELFF.

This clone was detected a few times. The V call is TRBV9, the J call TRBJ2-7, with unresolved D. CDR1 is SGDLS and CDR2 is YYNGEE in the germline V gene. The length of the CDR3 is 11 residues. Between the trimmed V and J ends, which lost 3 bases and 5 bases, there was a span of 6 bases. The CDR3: CASSAADEQYF. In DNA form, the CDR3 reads TGTGCCAGCAGCGCGGCGGACGAGCAGTACTTC.

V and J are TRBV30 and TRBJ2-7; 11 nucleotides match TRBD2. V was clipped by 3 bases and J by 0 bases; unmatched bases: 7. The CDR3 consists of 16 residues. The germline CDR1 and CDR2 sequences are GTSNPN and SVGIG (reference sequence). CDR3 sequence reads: CAWRARLAGSSYEQYF. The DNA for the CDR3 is TGTGCCTGGAGAGCAAGACTAGCGGGGAGCTCCTACGAGCAGTACTTC.

The CDR3 DNA sequence: TGTGCCAGTAGTATACGAGGGAACACTGAAGCTTTCTTT. It codes for CASSIRGNTEAFF. The chain recombines TRBV19 with TRBJ1-1; no firm D call. V was shortened by 2 bases and J by 1 base, with 5 bases between the two germline ends. CDR1 and CDR2 (germline): LNHDA, SQIVND (reference sequence). This CDR3 spans 13 amino acids.

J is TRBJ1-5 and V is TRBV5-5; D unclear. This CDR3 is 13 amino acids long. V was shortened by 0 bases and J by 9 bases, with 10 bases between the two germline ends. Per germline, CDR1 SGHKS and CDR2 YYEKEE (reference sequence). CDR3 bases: TGTGCCAGCAGCTTGGATCTAAACCGGCCCCAGCATTTT. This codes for CASSLDLNRPQHF.

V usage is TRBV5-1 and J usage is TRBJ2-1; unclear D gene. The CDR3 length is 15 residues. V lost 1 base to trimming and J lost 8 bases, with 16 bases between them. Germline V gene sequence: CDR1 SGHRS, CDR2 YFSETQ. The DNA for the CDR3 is TGCGCCAGCAGCTTGTCAGCGACCCCCATAGATGAGCAGTTCTTC. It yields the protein CASSLSATPIDEQFF.

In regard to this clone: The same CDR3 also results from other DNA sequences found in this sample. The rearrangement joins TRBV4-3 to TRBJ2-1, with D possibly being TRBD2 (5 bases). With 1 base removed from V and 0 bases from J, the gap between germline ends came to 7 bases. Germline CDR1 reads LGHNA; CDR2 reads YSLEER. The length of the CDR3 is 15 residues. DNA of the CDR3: TGCGCCAGCAGCCAAGGAAGCGGCTCCTACAATGAGCAGTTCTTC. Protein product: CASSQGSGSYNEQFF.